The 15 T cell receptor beta chains below all came from one sample that was sequenced in a study of control samples from healthy donors and cancer patients. Clones were sequenced by immunoSEQ multiplex PCR, and TCRdb holds only the in-frame ones, with some missing. This table has roughly 21,000 clones, around 80% appearing once. The sequencing input was PBMCs. The receptors shown here come from a man in his sixties with colorectal cancer.

This clone was observed a few times. CDR3 protein: CSVEVSLWDRAFF. In DNA, the CDR3 is TGCAGCGTTGAGGTCAGCCTGTGGGACCGGGCTTTCTTT. The V call is TRBV29-1, the J call TRBJ1-1, with D tentatively TRBD1 (5 bases). Germline V gene lookup returns CDR1 SQVTM and CDR2 ANQGSEA. The CDR3 is 13 residues long. V lost 3 bases to trimming and J lost 11 bases, with 19 bases between them.

The table lists this clone with a count of one. This rearrangement joins TRBV7-9 to TRBJ2-7; a weak D match, TRBD1 (5 bases). Trimming stripped 1 base from V and 6 bases from J, with 13 bases between. This CDR3 is 14 amino acids long. The germline CDR1 and CDR2 sequences are SEHNR and FQNEAQ (reference sequence). CDR3 bases: TGTGCCAGCAGCTTAGAGGGGCTGGGGCGCGAGCAGTACTTC. Translating gives CASSLEGLGREQYF.

The chain has TRBV5-8 and TRBJ1-6, with no clear D. This CDR3 comprises 15 residues. Germline-derived CDR1 and CDR2 are SGHTS and YDEGEE. The V end lost 3 bases, the J end lost 15 bases, and 22 bases lay between the germline ends. The CDR3 bases are TGTGCCAGCAGCTCACCTAACAGTGGACGCGGTGGCCTCCACTTT. Its protein product is CASSSPNSGRGGLHF.

This clone was recorded only once. The CDR3 coding sequence is TGTGCCAGCAGCCGTAGGGGACTAGCGAGCAATGAGCAGTTCTTC. This codes for CASSRRGLASNEQFF. The rearrangement joins TRBV14 to TRBJ2-1; 10 bases line up with TRBD2. The CDR3 covers 15 residues. Unmatched junction bases numbered 6, after V lost 4 bases and J lost 6 bases. Germline assignment: CDR1 SGHDN and CDR2 FVKESK.

The V and J genes are TRBV19 and TRBJ2-1; D gene uncertain. Germline CDR1 reads LNHDA; CDR2 reads SQIVND (reference sequence). There are 11 residues in the CDR3. Deletions cut 7 bases from V and 8 bases from J, with 9 bases between. CDR3 sequence (DNA): TGTGCCAGTAAGGCCTGGGATGAGCAGTTCTTC. Its translation is CASKAWDEQFF.

The chain recombines TRBV4-1 with TRBJ2-7; D not resolved. This CDR3 comprises 15 residues. Germline lookup yields CDR1 MGHRA and CDR2 YSYEKL. The ends were cut back, 5 bases at V and 1 base at J, with 15 bases in the middle. In DNA form, the CDR3 reads TGCGCCAGCAGCTACCTATCGGACGCATCCTACGAGCAGTACTTC. Protein: CASSYLSDASYEQYF.

The chain carries TRBV19 and TRBJ1-1; perhaps TRBD1 as D (6 bases). V lost 6 bases and J lost 0, with 11 bases in between. This CDR3 comprises 14 residues. Germline lookup yields CDR1 LNHDA and CDR2 SQIVND (reference sequence). The CDR3 region has the DNA TGTGCCAGTAGCACAGGGTACCTGAACACTGAAGCTTTCTTT. Translated, it gives CASSTGYLNTEAFF. Full variable domain (remainder filled in from reference TRBV19 and TRBJ1-1): DGGITQSPKYLFRKEGQNVTLSCEQNLNHDAMYWYRQDPGQGLRLIYYSQIVNDFQKGDIAEGYSVSREKKESFPLTVTSAQKNPTAFYLCASSTGYLNTEAFFGQGTRLTVV.

This clone was picked up one time. The V call is TRBV10-3, the J call TRBJ2-7; 15 bases line up with TRBD2. This CDR3 is 14 amino acids long. CDR1 and CDR2 from the germline V gene are ENHRY and SYGVKD. Trimming at V came to 4 bases and at J to 5 bases, leaving 0 bases not matched to a gene. The DNA for the CDR3 is TGTGCCATCAGTGGGACTAGCGGGGGGGACGAGCAGTACGTC. Protein: CAISGTSGGDEQYV.

This chain links TRBV24-1 with TRBJ2-1; tentative D call: TRBD1 (6 bases). The CDR3 extends over 14 amino acids. CDR1 and CDR2 from the germline V gene are KGHDR and SFDVKD. Trimming took off 3 bases at V and 6 bases at J, with 11 bases between the two ends. The CDR3 region has the DNA TGTGCCACCAGTGATCCGACAGGTTTCAATGAGCAGTTCTTC. Its translation is CATSDPTGFNEQFF.

This sequence joins TRBV10-2 and TRBJ1-1; unclear D gene. The CDR3 totals 15 residues. V shed 9 bases and J shed 0 bases, with 17 bases lying between them. The germline CDR1 and CDR2 sequences are WSHSY and SAAADI. The CDR3 sequence: CASTYREGVNTEAFF. CDR3 in DNA: TGCGCCAGTACTTACCGGGAGGGAGTGAACACTGAAGCTTTCTTT.

The V call is TRBV30, the J call TRBJ2-6, with 13 bases identical to TRBD2. The germline V gene encodes CDR1 GTSNPN and CDR2 SVGIG (reference sequence). The CDR3 loop spans 18 amino acids. V was clipped by 6 bases and J by 0 bases; unmatched bases: 8. The CDR3 is CACHALAGGNSGANVLTF. DNA for the CDR3: TGTGCCTGCCATGCACTAGCGGGGGGGAACTCTGGGGCCAACGTCCTGACTTTC.

The V gene is TRBV3-1 (or the pseudogene TRBV3-2), the J gene TRBJ2-3; TRBD2 matches 14 bases. V lost 5 bases and J lost 4; bases outside the gene matches: 11. The CDR3 is made up of 18 amino acids. The germline CDR1 and CDR2 sequences are LGHDT and YNNKEL (reference sequence). CDR3: CASSWTSGGSKRADTQYF. The CDR3 coding sequence is TGTGCCAGCAGCTGGACTAGCGGGGGGTCGAAACGGGCAGATACGCAGTATTTT.

This clone appeared a single time. The genes are TRBV11-1 and TRBJ2-1; TRBD1 matches 7 bases. Germline V gives CDR1 SGHAT, CDR2 FQDESV (reference sequence). The CDR3 length is 16 residues. The J segment lost 2 bases and the V segment lost 6 bases, leaving 10 bases of the junction unmatched. The CDR3 protein is CASSTGHRGAYNEQFF. Written as DNA, the CDR3 is TGTGCCAGCAGTACGGGACACAGGGGAGCCTACAATGAGCAGTTCTTC. Full variable domain (missing parts from reference TRBV11-1 and TRBJ2-1): EAEVAQSPRYKITEKSQAVAFWCDPISGHATLYWYRQILGQGPELLVQFQDESVVDDSQLPKDRFSAERLKGVDSTLKIQPAELGDSAMYLCASSTGHRGAYNEQFFGPGTRLTVL.

J is TRBJ2-1 and V is TRBV24-1; 8 bases line up with TRBD1. The V gene end was trimmed by 3 bases and the J gene end by 15 bases; junction bases not matched to a gene: 6. CDR1 is KGHDR and CDR2 is SFDVKD in the germline V gene. The CDR3 consists of 12 residues. CDR3 region: CATSDPGQGTFF. CDR3 nucleotides: TGTGCCACCAGTGATCCTGGACAGGGAACGTTCTTC.

The chain combines TRBV10-3 with TRBJ2-1; 9 positions match TRBD2. CDR1 is ENHRY and CDR2 is SYGVKD in the germline V gene. CDR3 length: 15 residues. After removal of 4 bases from V and 4 bases from J, the junction contained 5 bases not matched to a gene. CDR3 amino acids: CAISAQAGGYNEQFF. The DNA for the CDR3 is TGTGCCATCAGTGCTCAAGCGGGGGGTTACAATGAGCAGTTCTTC.